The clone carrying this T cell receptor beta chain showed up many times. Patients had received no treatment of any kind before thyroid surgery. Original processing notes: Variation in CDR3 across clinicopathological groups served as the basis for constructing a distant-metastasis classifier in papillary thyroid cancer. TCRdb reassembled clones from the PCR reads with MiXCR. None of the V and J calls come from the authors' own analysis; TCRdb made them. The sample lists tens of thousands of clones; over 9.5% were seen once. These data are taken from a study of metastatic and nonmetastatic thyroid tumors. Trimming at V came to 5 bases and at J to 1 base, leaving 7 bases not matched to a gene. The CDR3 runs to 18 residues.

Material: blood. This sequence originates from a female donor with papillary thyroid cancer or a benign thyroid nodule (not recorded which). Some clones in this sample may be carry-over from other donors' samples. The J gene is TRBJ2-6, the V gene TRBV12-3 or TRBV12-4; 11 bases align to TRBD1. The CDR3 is CASSPSDRGLSGANVLTF. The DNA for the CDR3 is TGTGCCAGCAGTCCCTCGGACAGGGGGCTTTCTGGGGCCAACGTCCTGACTTTC.